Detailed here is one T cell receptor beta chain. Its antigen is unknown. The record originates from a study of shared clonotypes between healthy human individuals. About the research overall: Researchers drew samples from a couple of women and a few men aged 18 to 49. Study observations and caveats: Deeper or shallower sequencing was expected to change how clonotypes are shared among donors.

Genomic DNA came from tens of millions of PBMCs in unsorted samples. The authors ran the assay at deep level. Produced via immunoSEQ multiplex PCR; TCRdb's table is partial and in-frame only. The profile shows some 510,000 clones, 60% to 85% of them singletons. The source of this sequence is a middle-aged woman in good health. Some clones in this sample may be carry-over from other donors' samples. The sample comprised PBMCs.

CDR3 DNA: TGTGCCAGCAGCCAATTAATAAGCTCCTACGAGCAGTACTTC. Protein sequence: CASSQLISSYEQYF. The chain uses TRBV7-2 and TRBJ2-7; D remains unclear. This CDR3 has 14 residues. Germline lookup yields CDR1 SGHTA and CDR2 FQGNSA. V was cut by 5 bases and J by 0 bases, with 11 bases left in between. Combining the CDR3 with reference TRBV7-2 and TRBJ2-7 gives the whole variable domain GAGVSQSPSNKVTEKGKDVELRCDPISGHTALYWYRQSLGQGLEFLIYFQGNSAPDKSGLPSDRFSAERTGGSVSTLTIQRTQQEDSAVYLCASSQLISSYEQYFGPGTRLTVT.